This paragraph reports one T cell receptor beta chain. The data stem from a study of human T cells and chemical hapten exposure. Using its own MiXCR run on the RACE reads, TCRdb lists one record per CDR3 protein. The repertoire holds 300,000 to 400,000 distinct CDR3 sequences, 6% to 8.5% seen once, with approximately 8.9% in the top ten. As to time point: patch test 1, 2 weeks after DPC sensitization. As for treatment: therapeutic diphenylcyclopropenone sensitization with weekly scalp DPC. V lost 5 bases, J lost 5 bases, and 10 bases lay in between. This CDR3 has 12 amino acids. Germline V lookup: CDR1 MDHEN, CDR2 SYDVKM.

Sequenced material: whole blood, taken in connection with sensitization to the hapten diphenylcyclopropenone (DPC). This chain joins TRBV28 and TRBJ2-7; the D is unclear. This clonotype was obtained from a woman in her late teens or twenties with alopecia areata. Some clones in this sample may be carry-over from other donors' samples. CDR3: CASSLGLNEQYF. CDR3 DNA: TGTGCCAGCAGTCTAGGGCTAAACGAGCAGTACTTC.